The next 4 T cell receptor beta chains were all read from a single sample in a study of CD8 T cells in Susac syndrome (dated by TCRdb to the late 2010s). The library came from the immunoSEQ multiplex PCR assay. RNA was extracted using the RNeasy kit, and roughly 0.45 to 1 microgram was reverse transcribed with random hexamers. TCRdb took the public reads, trimmed them with fastp at Q25, ran MiXCR for clone calling and kept in-frame beta chains. Rows matching on CDR3 protein sequence are summarized as one entry with the most common DNA and genes. Across this sample there are about 200,000 distinct CDR3 sequences, with approximately 96% seen only once. Jointly, the top ten make up about 0.093% of the sample. The sequenced sample was CD4+ T cells from PBMCs. Source of these receptors: a human donor with multiple sclerosis.

The V and J genes are TRBV29-1 and TRBJ1-2; D is unclear. Germline loops: CDR1 SQVTM, CDR2 ANQGSEA. The germline V and J ends were trimmed by 7 bases and 0 bases, with 9 bases remaining between them. The CDR3 spans 12 residues. DNA of the CDR3: TGCAGCGCTACCGGGACTAACTATGGCTACACCTTC. Protein product: CSATGTNYGYTF.

The chain couples TRBV4-1 to TRBJ2-5; 7 positions agree with TRBD2. Germline CDR1 MGHRA, CDR2 YSYEKL. V was pared by 0 bases and J by 2 bases, with 6 bases of the junction left unmatched. The CDR3 has 16 amino acids. Here the CDR3 reads CASSQERRGRQETQYF. CDR3 DNA: TGCGCCAGCAGCCAAGAGAGGCGGGGGAGACAAGAGACCCAGTACTTC.

The chain links TRBV3-1 to TRBJ1-5; no reliable D call. The V end was cut by 1 base, the J end by 3 bases, with 7 bases between. The CDR3 sequence is 14 residues long. CDR1 LGHDT and CDR2 YNNKEL come from the germline V gene (reference sequence). The CDR3 DNA follows: TGTGCCAGCAGCCAAGGGCACTTCAATCAGCCCCAGCATTTT. Translated, it gives CASSQGHFNQPQHF.

The J gene is TRBJ1-1, the V gene TRBV30; D call uncertain. The length of the CDR3 is 11 residues. Germline V lookup: CDR1 GTSNPN, CDR2 SVGIG (reference sequence). The germline V and J ends were trimmed by 1 base and 7 bases, with 7 bases remaining between them. The CDR3 coding sequence is TGTGCCTGGAGTGCTCGCGTTGAAGCTTTCTTT. Translating it yields CAWSARVEAFF.